A selection of T cell receptor beta chains follows, all from one sample in a study of blood T cell repertoires in COVID-19. Assay: immunoSEQ multiplex PCR; the TCRdb copy retains only in-frame clones and omits some. The sample has 220,000 or so clones, around 82% seen once. The sequenced material came from peripheral blood. These receptors were collected from a woman aged 60-70 years with acute or convalescent COVID-19. The CDR3 runs from the conserved cysteine through the conserved F or W. D genes are given only for firm matches. Expanded clones are given a class, and other clones once, few, many or no size at all.

d_call	clone_size	v_call	j_call	cdr3_nt	cdr3_aa
TRBD1	few	TRBV6-5	TRBJ1-5	TGTGCCAGGGGGGACAGGAATCTTGGTGGGCCCCAGCATTTT	CARGDRNLGGPQHF
NA	NA	TRBV6-5	TRBJ2-7	TGTGCCAGCAGTTACTCGTACGACAGATCCTACGAGCAGTACTTC	CASSYSYDRSYEQYF
NA	NA	TRBV7-9	TRBJ2-7	TGTGCCAGCAGCTTAGTGAGACAGGTCTCCTACGAGCAGTACTTC	CASSLVRQVSYEQYF
NA	once	TRBV5-1	TRBJ1-1	TGCGCCAGCAGCCGGACGGGAGGCGCGAACACTGAAGCTTTCTTT	CASSRTGGANTEAFF
NA	NA	TRBV30	TRBJ2-1	TGTGCCTGGAGTCGGAATGAGCAGTTCTTC	CAWSRNEQFF
NA	NA	TRBV19	TRBJ1-1	TGTGCCAGTAGTATGTGGGGCCCGAACACTGAAGCTTTCTTT	CASSMWGPNTEAFF
TRBD1	NA	TRBV5-6	TRBJ2-1	TGTGCCAGCGGACCGGGACAGTCTACAACAGAGCAGTTCTTC	CASGPGQSTTEQFF
NA	few	TRBV5-6	TRBJ1-1	TGTGCCAGCTCATCCGGGAACACTGAAGCTTTCTTT	CASSSGNTEAFF
NA	once	TRBV12-3/TRBV12-4	TRBJ2-7	TGTGCCAGCAGTTTAGGGCTGGAGCAGTACTTC	CASSLGLEQYF
NA	NA	TRBV3-1/TRBV3-2	TRBJ1-6	TGTGCCAGCAGCCAAGATTTATCAACCGGGGATTCACCCCTCCACTTT	CASSQDLSTGDSPLHF
TRBD2	NA	TRBV5-4	TRBJ2-1	TGTGCCAGCAGCTTGTTTCTTAGCGGGGGGAACAATGAGCAGTTCTTC	CASSLFLSGGNNEQFF
TRBD1	NA	TRBV5-6	TRBJ1-2	TGTGCCAGCAGCTTCAGGGGGCGGAATGACTATGGCTACACCTTC	CASSFRGRNDYGYTF
NA	NA	TRBV30	TRBJ2-3	TGTGCCTGGAGAGTAGGGGGTTCTAGCACAGATACGCAGTATTTT	CAWRVGGSSTDTQYF
NA	NA	TRBV5-4	TRBJ1-2	TGTGCCAGCAGCTTGGGGGCCAGGGGAATCTATGGCTACACCTTC	CASSLGARGIYGYTF
NA	NA	TRBV9	TRBJ2-2	TGTGCCAGCAGCCCCTTTACCGGGGAGCTGTTTTTT	CASSPFTGELFF
TRBD1	NA	TRBV9	TRBJ1-2	TGTGCCAGCAGCGTAGGACAGGGGAACTATGGCTACACCTTC	CASSVGQGNYGYTF
NA	NA	TRBV4-3	TRBJ2-1	TGCGCCAGCAGCCAACACAACAATGAGCAGTTCTTC	CASSQHNNEQFF
NA	NA	TRBV9	TRBJ2-7	TGTGCCAGCAGCGTAGGCCCCAGCTACGAGCAGTACTTC	CASSVGPSYEQYF
TRBD1	NA	TRBV3-1/TRBV3-2	TRBJ2-7	TGTGCCAGCAGCCAAGGTACAGGGGTTAACTACGAGCAGTACTTC	CASSQGTGVNYEQYF
TRBD1	once	TRBV10-3	TRBJ1-2	TGTGCCATCAGTGAGTCGGGACAGGGGCCAAATGGCTACACCTTC	CAISESGQGPNGYTF
TRBD1	NA	TRBV7-2	TRBJ2-4	TGTGCCAGCAGCACGACAGGGATTGCTATTCAGTACTTC	CASSTTGIAIQYF
NA	few	TRBV10-3	TRBJ1-1	TGTGCCATCAGTGACAGGGAACGCACTGAAGCTTTCTTT	CAISDRERTEAFF
TRBD1	NA	TRBV10-3	TRBJ2-2	TGTGCCATCAGGAACACAGGGGGGAACACCGGGGAGCTGTTTTTT	CAIRNTGGNTGELFF
NA	NA	TRBV27	TRBJ2-7	TGTGCCAGCAGTTTGAGGGACCCGGGACACCACGAGCAGTACTTC	CASSLRDPGHHEQYF
TRBD1	NA	TRBV7-9	TRBJ1-1	TGTGCCAGCAGCAGGGGACAGGGATCGGCTGAAGCTTTCTTT	CASSRGQGSAEAFF
NA	few	TRBV6-5	TRBJ2-7	TGTGCCAGCAGGCAGGGTTACGAGCAGTACTTC	CASRQGYEQYF
TRBD1	few	TRBV19	TRBJ1-5	TGTGCCAGTAGTACTTCCGGGAAAGGACAGGTAAATCAGCCCCAGCATTTT	CASSTSGKGQVNQPQHF
NA	NA	TRBV7-9	TRBJ1-2	TGTGCCAGCAGCTTCGACAAGAGAAAGGAATATGGCTACACCTTC	CASSFDKRKEYGYTF
NA	NA	TRBV28	TRBJ2-1	TGTGCCAGCAGTTCCGACCGGACGGGGAATAGTGAGCAGTTCTTC	CASSSDRTGNSEQFF
TRBD1	NA	TRBV9	TRBJ2-3	TGTGCCAGCAGCGTCGACAGGGGGGGTGGCACAGATACGCAGTATTTT	CASSVDRGGGTDTQYF
TRBD1	NA	TRBV5-1	TRBJ1-1	TGCGCCAGCAGCCGTGGGACAGGGTTGAACACTGAAGCTTTCTTT	CASSRGTGLNTEAFF
TRBD2	NA	TRBV30	TRBJ2-7	TGTGCCTGGAGTGATCCGGGACTAGCGGGGACTACCTACGAGCAGTACTTC	CAWSDPGLAGTTYEQYF
NA	NA	TRBV6-5	TRBJ1-4	TGTGCCAGCAGGACGGGGGTTTGGGATGAAAAACTGTTTTTT	CASRTGVWDEKLFF
TRBD1	NA	TRBV7-2	TRBJ2-2	TGTGCCAGCAGCCCCGGACAGGGGAACACCGGGGAGCTGTTTTTT	CASSPGQGNTGELFF
TRBD1	NA	TRBV7-6	TRBJ2-1	TGTGCCAGCAGCCCCGGACAGGGCTACTACAATGAGCAGTTCTTC	CASSPGQGYYNEQFF
TRBD1	few	TRBV19	TRBJ1-5	TGTGCCAGTAGTACAGGGACAGGGACCCTCCAGCCCCAGCATTTT	CASSTGTGTLQPQHF
TRBD2	few	TRBV4-2	TRBJ2-5	TGTGCCAGCAGCCAAGCACTCGGGGGGGCTAAAGAGACCCAGTACTTC	CASSQALGGAKETQYF